Following are 32 T cell receptor beta chains from one sample sequenced in a study of cytomegalovirus exposure and HLA in healthy donors. Libraries were prepared by immunoSEQ multiplex PCR; TCRdb keeps only in-frame clonotypes and omits some of them. The table shows roughly 70,000 clones, with approximately 95% occurring only once. Sequencing was carried out using PBMCs. Receptor source: a young man in good health and CMV-seronegative.

The chain joins TRBV5-6 to TRBJ1-6, with 7 bases lining up with TRBD1. This CDR3 contains 16 residues. The V and J ends lost 0 bases and 4 bases, in that order; junction bases with no gene match: 4. Germline CDR1 and CDR2: SGHDT and YYEEEE. The CDR3 DNA sequence: TGTGCCAGCAGCTTGGACGGGACAGCTTATAATTCACCCCTCCACTTT. The encoded protein is CASSLDGTAYNSPLHF.

This sequence joins TRBV5-4 and TRBJ2-2; 8 bases line up with TRBD1. The CDR3 is made up of 15 amino acids. V shed 4 bases and J 2 bases; nucleotides not matched to a gene: 4. Germline V gene lookup returns CDR1 SGHNT and CDR2 YYREEE (reference sequence). The CDR3 nucleotides read TGTGCCAGCAGCCCCGGACAGGGAAACACCGGGGAGCTGTTTTTT. It encodes CASSPGQGNTGELFF.

The gene calls are TRBV27 and TRBJ1-1; D gene uncertain. This CDR3 has 14 amino acids. CDR1 and CDR2 from the germline V gene are MNHEY and SMNVEV (reference sequence). Trimming pared 3 bases from V and 5 bases from J, leaving 13 bases between. This CDR3 is CASSLWAAGTEAFF. CDR3 nucleotides: TGTGCCAGCAGTTTGTGGGCGGCGGGTACTGAAGCTTTCTTT.

The chain uses TRBV28 and TRBJ2-3; 11 bases map to TRBD1. Germline V gene data show CDR1 as MDHEN and CDR2 as SYDVKM. J lost 4 bases, V lost 2 bases, and 5 bases had no gene match. The CDR3 loop spans 16 amino acids. The CDR3 nucleotides read TGTGCCAGCAGTTTAGAGGACAGGGGGCTTTCAGATACGCAGTATTTT. Amino acids: CASSLEDRGLSDTQYF.

The chain uses TRBV19 and TRBJ2-1; the D is unclear. Germline CDR1 and CDR2: LNHDA and SQIVND (reference sequence). V lost 9 bases to trimming and J lost 0 bases, with 6 bases between them. CDR3 length: 12 amino acids. The CDR3: CASKSSYNEQFF. Here the CDR3 DNA reads TGTGCCAGCAAGAGCTCCTACAATGAGCAGTTCTTC.

The CDR3: CAWSVLGSSGYTF. CDR3 in DNA: TGTGCCTGGAGTGTCTTGGGCAGCAGTGGCTACACCTTC. The chain combines TRBV30 with TRBJ1-2, with no clear D. Trimming left V 0 bases short and J 7 bases short, with 12 bases between. The germline gives CDR1 GTSNPN, CDR2 SVGIG (reference sequence). The CDR3 contains 13 residues.

The chain is built from TRBV5-1 and TRBJ1-4; D may be TRBD1 (6 bases). This CDR3 is 15 amino acids long. Germline values: CDR1 SGHRS, CDR2 YFSETQ. With 1 base removed from V and 2 bases from J, the gap between germline ends came to 9 bases. CDR3 coding DNA: TGCGCCAGCAGCTTGAGGCAGGGGACTAATGAAAAACTGTTTTTT. Translated: CASSLRQGTNEKLFF.

The rearrangement links TRBV19 to TRBJ2-2; 7 bases match TRBD2. This CDR3 spans 14 amino acids. The V gene end was trimmed by 4 bases and the J gene end by 5 bases; junction bases not matched to a gene: 4. Germline V gene lookup returns CDR1 LNHDA and CDR2 SQIVND (reference sequence). The CDR3 loop reads CASSSFGGTGELFF. CDR3 nucleotides: TGTGCCAGTAGTAGCTTCGGGGGGACCGGGGAGCTGTTTTTT.

V is TRBV16 and J is TRBJ1-3; 7 nucleotides agree with TRBD1. Germline loops: CDR1 KGHSY, CDR2 FQNENV. The junction had 5 bases not matched to a gene; V was cut back by 2 bases and J by 1 base. CDR3 length: 16 amino acids. The CDR3 region has the DNA TGTGCCAGCAGCCAAGGTCCGGGACAGTCTGGAAACACCATATATTTT. This translates into CASSQGPGQSGNTIYF.

V gene TRBV6-5 combines with J gene TRBJ1-1; TRBD1 is a possible D gene (5 bases). The germline V gene encodes CDR1 MNHEY and CDR2 SVGAGI. The V end lost 8 bases, the J end lost 6 bases, and 7 bases lay between the germline ends. CDR3 length: 10 residues. CDR3 region: CASGGSEAFF. The CDR3 DNA follows: TGTGCCAGCGGGGGGTCTGAAGCTTTCTTT.

The chain has TRBV15 and TRBJ2-2, with D possibly TRBD2 on 6 matching bases. The V gene's germline CDR1 is LNHNV and CDR2 YYDKDF (reference sequence). The CDR3 is made up of 13 amino acids. The ends were cut back, 4 bases at V and 7 bases at J, with 10 bases in the middle. The CDR3 DNA reads TGTGCCACCAGCACGAGGAGGGGCGGGGAGCTGTTTTTT. Its protein product is CATSTRRGGELFF. Based on the CDR3 plus reference TRBV15 and TRBJ2-2, the full variable domain is DAMVIQNPRYQVTQFGKPVTLSCSQTLNHNVMYWYQQKSSQAPKLLFHYYDKDFNNEADTPDNFQSRRPNTSFCFLDIRSPGLGDTAMYLCATSTRRGGELFFGEGSRLTVL.

V gene TRBV10-1 combines with J gene TRBJ2-2; D gene uncertain. The CDR3 is 14 amino acids. V lost 6 bases and J 0 bases, leaving 8 bases between the germline ends. Germline CDR1 WNHNN, CDR2 SYGVQD (reference sequence). The CDR3 region is CASRKRANTGELFF. The DNA of the CDR3 is TGCGCCAGCAGAAAACGAGCGAACACCGGGGAGCTGTTTTTT.

J is TRBJ2-7 and V is TRBV6-1, with 10 positions matching TRBD2. The CDR3 consists of 15 residues. J gave up 1 base and V 3 bases, and 3 bases lay outside the gene matches. Germline V gives CDR1 MNHNS, CDR2 SASEGT. The CDR3 DNA follows: TGTGCCAGCAGTGAGGGGACTAGCGCATCCTACGAGCAGTACTTC. It encodes CASSEGTSASYEQYF.

The chain joins TRBV7-8 to TRBJ2-7; D not certain. Looked up from germline, CDR1 is SGHVS and CDR2 is FQNEAQ. The CDR3 has 14 amino acids. V lost 4 bases and J lost 0, with 10 bases in between. The CDR3 sequence is CASSYRTTSYEQYF. The DNA for the CDR3 is TGTGCCAGCAGCTATCGTACTACCTCCTACGAGCAGTACTTC.

CDR3 amino acids: CASSLGQGWETQYF. The CDR3 region has the DNA TGTGCCAGCAGCTTGGGTCAGGGGTGGGAGACCCAGTACTTC. This sequence joins TRBV9 and TRBJ2-5, with D possibly matching TRBD1 (6 bases). Germline loops: CDR1 SGDLS, CDR2 YYNGEE. V was shortened by 4 bases and J by 5 bases, with 15 bases between the two germline ends. The CDR3 runs to 14 residues.

This chain connects TRBV18 to TRBJ1-1; no clear D gene. The V end was cut by 4 bases, the J end by 7 bases, with 10 bases between. The germline V gene has CDR1 KGHSH and CDR2 LQKENI. The CDR3 consists of 12 residues. The DNA for the CDR3 is TGTGCCAGCTCACTCACAACGTTTGAAGCTTTCTTT. It is translated as CASSLTTFEAFF.

The chain links TRBV2 to TRBJ2-1; possible D gene TRBD2, 6 bases. The V gene lost 6 bases and the J gene lost 11 bases, with 11 bases spanning the gap. CDR3 length equals 11 residues. Germline CDR1 and CDR2: SNHLY and FYNNEI. The CDR3 region has the DNA TGTGCCAGCAGCCCCCGGGAGAAGCAGTTCTTC. This gives the protein CASSPREKQFF.

The chain couples TRBV7-8 to TRBJ2-2; TRBD2 is a possible D gene (5 bases). There are 15 residues in the CDR3. V was cut by 1 base and J by 4 bases, with 10 bases left in between. In germline, CDR1 is SGHVS, CDR2 FQNEAQ. CDR3 sequence: CASSLGRTLTGELFF. In nucleotides, the CDR3 is TGTGCCAGCAGCTTAGGTCGGACTCTCACCGGGGAGCTGTTTTTT.

The chain couples TRBV28 to TRBJ1-2, with TRBD1 identical over 7 bases. V gave up 3 bases and J gave up 2 bases; unmatched junction bases: 9. There are 16 residues in the CDR3. Germline lookup yields CDR1 MDHEN and CDR2 SYDVKM. CDR3 in amino acids: CASSLRGPGSNYGYTF. CDR3 coding DNA: TGTGCCAGCAGTTTGAGGGGGCCAGGGTCCAACTATGGCTACACCTTC.

The J gene is TRBJ2-7, the V gene TRBV27; tentative D call: TRBD1 (6 bases). The CDR3 has 16 residues. The V and J ends lost 3 bases and 4 bases respectively, with 19 bases between them. The V gene's germline CDR1 is MNHEY and CDR2 SMNVEV (reference sequence). CDR3 in DNA: TGTGCCAGCAGTTTGAATCCGACGGGACACAATTACGAGCAGTACTTC. It translates to CASSLNPTGHNYEQYF.

CDR3 in amino acids: CASSIGTSGGGDTQYF. CDR3 in DNA: TGTGCCAGCAGTATCGGGACTAGCGGGGGGGGAGATACGCAGTATTTT. The rearrangement joins TRBV25-1 to TRBJ2-3, with TRBD2 identical over 16 bases. The V segment lost 5 bases and the J segment 5 bases; nucleotides outside the gene matches: 4. Germline values: CDR1 MGHDK, CDR2 SYGVNS. The CDR3 extends over 16 amino acids.

The chain joins TRBV4-3 to TRBJ2-3; 15 positions match TRBD2. Germline-derived CDR1 and CDR2 are LGHNA and YSLEER. The CDR3 consists of 17 residues. Trimming removed 4 bases from V and 3 bases from J; junction bases left unmatched: 5. As DNA, the CDR3 is TGCGCCAGCAGCCCCCTAGGACTAGCGGGGGGGACAGATACGCAGTATTTT. Translating gives CASSPLGLAGGTDTQYF.

The gene calls are TRBV9 and TRBJ1-4; D uncertain. Trimming cost V 4 bases and J 3 bases, with 10 bases left between them. The CDR3 runs to 14 residues. Germline CDR1 is SGDLS and CDR2 is YYNGEE. The CDR3: CASSPRRANEKLFF. The CDR3 DNA is TGTGCCAGCAGCCCCCGACGGGCTAATGAAAAACTGTTTTTT. Using reference TRBV9 and TRBJ1-4 for the parts outside the CDR3, the full variable domain is DSGVTQTPKHLITATGQRVTLRCSPRSGDLSVYWYQQSLDQGLQFLIQYYNGEERAKGNILERFSAQQFPDLHSELNLSSLELGDSALYFCASSPRRANEKLFFGSGTQLSVL.

The gene calls are TRBV5-5 and TRBJ1-2; 8 bases agree with TRBD1. CDR1 and CDR2 (germline): SGHKS, YYEKEE (reference sequence). V was pared by 4 bases and J by 6 bases, with 8 bases of the junction left unmatched. CDR3 length equals 14 residues. CDR3 loop: CASSIGQGSHGYTF. The CDR3 DNA sequence: TGTGCCAGCAGCATTGGACAGGGTTCTCATGGCTACACCTTC.

The rearrangement links TRBV6-5 to TRBJ1-1; D gene uncertain. V was pared by 6 bases and J by 7 bases, with 3 bases between. Germline assignment: CDR1 MNHEY and CDR2 SVGAGI. CDR3 length: 9 residues. DNA for the CDR3: TGTGCCAGCAGCGGTGAAGCTTTCTTT. Translating gives CASSGEAFF.

This chain links TRBV5-1 with TRBJ2-1; 9 bases agree with TRBD2. Trimming at V came to 0 bases and at J to 5 bases, leaving 3 bases not matched to a gene. This CDR3 spans 15 amino acids. Germline-derived CDR1 and CDR2 are SGHRS and YFSETQ. CDR3 coding DNA: TGCGCCAGCAGCTTGGCTCTAGCGGGGAACAATGAGCAGTTCTTC. Translated, it gives CASSLALAGNNEQFF.

The rearrangement uses TRBV28 and TRBJ1-2; 8 nucleotides match TRBD1. The CDR3 spans 15 residues. Germline V lookup: CDR1 MDHEN, CDR2 SYDVKM. The ends lost 4 bases at V and 4 bases at J; junction bases unmatched: 8. DNA of the CDR3: TGTGCCAGCAGTTCTCAAATACAGGGGGGCTATGGCTACACCTTC. Translating gives CASSSQIQGGYGYTF.

The chain carries TRBV7-2 and TRBJ1-6, with D unresolved. This CDR3 spans 13 amino acids. Germline V gene data show CDR1 as SGHTA and CDR2 as FQGNSA. Between the trimmed V and J ends, which lost 6 bases and 9 bases, there was a span of 12 bases. The CDR3 sequence is CASSPIPGSPLHF. For the CDR3, the DNA is TGTGCCAGCAGTCCCATTCCCGGTTCACCCCTCCACTTT.

This chain connects TRBV2 to TRBJ2-7; a weak D match, TRBD1 (5 bases). The germline V gene encodes CDR1 SNHLY and CDR2 FYNNEI. The CDR3 sequence is 11 residues long. Between the trimmed V and J ends, which lost 2 bases and 11 bases, there was a span of 10 bases. The CDR3 DNA is TGTGCCAGCAGTGAACTTCTAGGGGAGTACTTC. Protein product: CASSELLGEYF.

The sample holds one count of this clone. This chain uses TRBV6-4 with TRBJ1-5, with D tentatively TRBD1 (5 bases). The germline V and J ends were trimmed by 7 bases and 3 bases, with 16 bases remaining between them. CDR1 is MRHNA and CDR2 is SNTAGT in the germline V gene. The CDR3 is made up of 15 amino acids. CDR3 sequence: CASKPGAGLNQPQHF. DNA of the CDR3: TGTGCCAGCAAGCCTGGGGCAGGGCTCAATCAGCCCCAGCATTTT.

This chain joins TRBV14 and TRBJ2-6; D is possibly TRBD1 (5 bases). V gave up 8 bases and J gave up 0 bases, with 14 bases separating them. The CDR3 covers 16 residues. The germline gives CDR1 SGHDN, CDR2 FVKESK. The chain's CDR3 is CASGPGWTSGANVLTF. DNA of the CDR3: TGTGCCAGCGGGCCAGGGTGGACCTCTGGGGCCAACGTCCTGACTTTC. The full variable domain, with the rest looked up from reference TRBV14 and TRBJ2-6, is EAGVTQFPSHSVIEKGQTVTLRCDPISGHDNLYWYRRVMGKEIKFLLHFVKESKQDESGMPNNRFLAERTGGTYSTLKVQPAELEDSGVYFCASGPGWTSGANVLTFGAGSRLTVL.

This clone has just one count. CDR3 sequence reads: CASSPLDRVNYGYTF. The CDR3 bases are TGTGCCAGCTCACCACTGGACAGGGTCAACTATGGCTACACCTTC. The J gene is TRBJ1-2, the V gene TRBV18; TRBD1 aligns across 8 bases. Germline V gene lookup returns CDR1 KGHSH and CDR2 LQKENI. The J segment lost 2 bases and the V segment lost 1 base, leaving 3 bases of the junction unmatched. This CDR3 contains 15 residues.